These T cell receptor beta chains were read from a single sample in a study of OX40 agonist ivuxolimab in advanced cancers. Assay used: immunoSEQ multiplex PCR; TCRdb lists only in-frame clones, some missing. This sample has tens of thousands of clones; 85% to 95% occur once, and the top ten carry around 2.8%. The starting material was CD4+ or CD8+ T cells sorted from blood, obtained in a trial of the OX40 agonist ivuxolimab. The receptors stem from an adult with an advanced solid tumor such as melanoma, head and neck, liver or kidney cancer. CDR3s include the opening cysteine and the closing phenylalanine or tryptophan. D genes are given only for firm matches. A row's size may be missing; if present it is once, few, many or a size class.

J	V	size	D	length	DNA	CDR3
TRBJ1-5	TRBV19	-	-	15	TGTGCCAGTAGCCGGGCCGTCGCTGTGGGCCAGCCCCAGCATTTT	CASSRAVAVGQPQHF
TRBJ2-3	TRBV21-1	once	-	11	TGTGCCAGCAGACAGTTGGATACGCAGTATTTT	CASRQLDTQYF
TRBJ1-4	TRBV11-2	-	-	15	TGTGCCAGCAGCTTATCTACGGGGTCTAATGAAAAACTGTTTTTT	CASSLSTGSNEKLFF
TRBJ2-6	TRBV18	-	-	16	TGTGCCAGCTCGTCCTTAGGGGGATCTGGGGCCAACGTCCTGACTTTC	CASSSLGGSGANVLTF
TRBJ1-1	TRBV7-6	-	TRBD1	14	TGTGCCAGCAGCCGGGGGGGACAGTTTACTGAAGCTTTCTTT	CASSRGGQFTEAFF
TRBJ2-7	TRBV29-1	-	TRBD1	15	TGCAGCGTCCGGGGCTCGGGACAGGGGATCTACGAGCAGTACTTC	CSVRGSGQGIYEQYF
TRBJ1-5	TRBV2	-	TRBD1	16	TGTGCCAGCAGTGCCCCCAGGGGACAGGGAAATCAGCCCCAGCATTTT	CASSAPRGQGNQPQHF
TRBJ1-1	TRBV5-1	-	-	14	TGCGCCAGCAGCTTTAGGACCCTGAACACTGAAGCTTTCTTT	CASSFRTLNTEAFF
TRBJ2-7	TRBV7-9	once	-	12	TGTGCCAGCAGCCCCCCCCGCGGCGAGCAGTACTTC	CASSPPRGEQYF
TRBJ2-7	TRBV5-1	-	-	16	TGCGCCAGCAGCTTGGAATCGGGACTCCTCTCCTACGAGCAGTACTTC	CASSLESGLLSYEQYF
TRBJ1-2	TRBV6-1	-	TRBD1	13	TGTGCCAGCAGTGAACAGGGGGCAGATGGCTACACCTTC	CASSEQGADGYTF
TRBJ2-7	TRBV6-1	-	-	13	TGTGCCAGCAGCCCAAGAGGAGGTTACGAGCAGTACTTC	CASSPRGGYEQYF
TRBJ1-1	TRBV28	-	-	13	TGTGCCAGCACCCGCGACAGGAACACTGAAGCTTTCTTT	CASTRDRNTEAFF
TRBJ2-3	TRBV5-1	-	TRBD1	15	TGCGCCAGCAGCTTAAGGGGACAGGGTACAGATACGCAGTATTTT	CASSLRGQGTDTQYF
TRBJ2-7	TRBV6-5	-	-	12	TGTGCCAGCAGTTACTTCGGGGGCGAGCAGTACTTC	CASSYFGGEQYF
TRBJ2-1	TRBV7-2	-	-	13	TGTGCCAGCAGCCCCTCTTTATCGGGAGCACGGTTCTTC	CASSPSLSGARFF
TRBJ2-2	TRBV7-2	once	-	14	TGTGCCAGCAGCTCTGACACGAACACCGGGGAGCTGTTTTTT	CASSSDTNTGELFF
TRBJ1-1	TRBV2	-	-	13	TGTGCCAGCAGTATGGACGGGAACACTGAAGCTTTCTTT	CASSMDGNTEAFF
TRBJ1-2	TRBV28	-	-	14	TGTGCCAGCAGTTCCGGAGGGTCGAACTATGGCTACACCTTC	CASSSGGSNYGYTF
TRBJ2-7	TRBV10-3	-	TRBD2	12	TGTGCCATCGGGACTAGCGCGTACGAGCAGTACTTC	CAIGTSAYEQYF
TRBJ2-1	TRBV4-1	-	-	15	TGCGCCAGCAGCCAAGAGGGCAGGGCATACAATGAGCAGTTCTTC	CASSQEGRAYNEQFF
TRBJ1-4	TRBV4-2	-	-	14	TGTGCCAGCAGCCAAGGAGGGGCGGGGGAAAAACTGTTTTTT	CASSQGGAGEKLFF
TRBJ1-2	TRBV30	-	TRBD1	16	TGTGCCTGGAGTCCAAGGGGACAGAGGACTAACTATGGCTACACCTTC	CAWSPRGQRTNYGYTF
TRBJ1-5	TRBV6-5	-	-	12	TGTGCCAGCAGGAGTAGCAATCAGCCCCAGCATTTT	CASRSSNQPQHF
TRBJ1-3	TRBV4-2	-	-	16	TGTGCCAGCACCGTAACGTCCGGGACCTCTGGAAACACCATATATTTT	CASTVTSGTSGNTIYF
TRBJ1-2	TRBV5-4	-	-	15	TGTGCCAGCAGCTTGGAGCCCCTAAAAGGTAGCGGCTACACCTTC	CASSLEPLKGSGYTF
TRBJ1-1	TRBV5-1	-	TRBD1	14	TGCGCCAGCAGCTTGGACAGGGGAAACACTGAAGCTTTCTTT	CASSLDRGNTEAFF
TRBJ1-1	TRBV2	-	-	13	TGTGCCAGCAGTGGGGGAGTGGGAGGTGAAGCTTTCTTT	CASSGGVGGEAFF
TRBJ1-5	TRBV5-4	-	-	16	TGTGCCAGCAGCTTGTGGGGATCCACGAGCAATCAGCCCCAGCATTTT	CASSLWGSTSNQPQHF
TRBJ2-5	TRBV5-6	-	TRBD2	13	TGTGCCAGCAGCTGGGACTATGGAGAGACCCAGTACTTC	CASSWDYGETQYF
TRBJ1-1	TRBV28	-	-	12	TGTGCCAGCAGTTTCGTGGTTACTGAAGCTTTCTTT	CASSFVVTEAFF
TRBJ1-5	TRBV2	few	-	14	TGTGCCAGCAGTTCAGGGGTAAGCAATCAGCCCCAGCATTTT	CASSSGVSNQPQHF
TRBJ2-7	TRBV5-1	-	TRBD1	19	TGCGCCAGCAGCTTGGGTATCACAGGGGGCCTTCCTTTAGCCTACGAGCAGTACTTC	CASSLGITGGLPLAYEQYF
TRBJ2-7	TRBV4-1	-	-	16	TGCGCCAGCCACCGTCCGCCGGGACCTCTCTTCTACGAGCAGTACTTC	CASHRPPGPLFYEQYF
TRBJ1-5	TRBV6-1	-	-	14	TGTGCCAGCAGTGATGAAATAGCCGGCCAGCCCCAGCATTTT	CASSDEIAGQPQHF
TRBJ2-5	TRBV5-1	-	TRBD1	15	TGCGCCAGCAGCATAACCGGGACAGGGGGCGAGACCCAGTACTTC	CASSITGTGGETQYF
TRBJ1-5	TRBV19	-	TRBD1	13	TGTGCCGCGACGGACAGGACCAATCAGCCCCAGCATTTT	CAATDRTNQPQHF
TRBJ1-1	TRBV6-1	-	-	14	TGTGCCAGCAGAGGACGGAGCATGAACACTGAAGCTTTCTTT	CASRGRSMNTEAFF
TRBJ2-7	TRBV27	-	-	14	TGTGCCAGCAGTTTGTCCCACTCTTCCTACGAGCAGTACTTC	CASSLSHSSYEQYF
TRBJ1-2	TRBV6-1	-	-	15	TGTGCCAGCAGTGAAACGGCAGGAATGTACTATGGCTACACCTTC	CASSETAGMYYGYTF
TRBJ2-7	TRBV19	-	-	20	TGTGCCAGTAGCCAGATAACACCAGTCAGGGAAGCGGAGTACGCCTACGAGCAGTACTTC	CASSQITPVREAEYAYEQYF
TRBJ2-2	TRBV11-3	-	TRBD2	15	TGTGCCAGCAGCTCGGGACTACTTAACACCGGGGAGCTGTTTTTT	CASSSGLLNTGELFF
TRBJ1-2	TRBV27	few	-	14	TGTGCCAGCAGTCTCTCTGGGACGGGCTATGGCTACACCTTC	CASSLSGTGYGYTF
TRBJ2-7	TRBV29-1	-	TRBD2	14	TGCAGCGTTGAAGGGGGGACTACCTTCGACGAGCAGTACTTC	CSVEGGTTFDEQYF
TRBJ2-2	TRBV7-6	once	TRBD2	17	TGTGCCAGCAGCCTCGTCCTCAGCGGGGATGACACCGGGGAGCTGTTTTTT	CASSLVLSGDDTGELFF
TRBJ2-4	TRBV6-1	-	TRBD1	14	TGTGCCAGCAGTGGACAGGGGGCGGGAAACATTCAGTACTTC	CASSGQGAGNIQYF
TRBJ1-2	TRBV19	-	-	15	TGTGCCAGTAGTATTTGGCCCCCTCGCGAGTATGGCTACACCTTC	CASSIWPPREYGYTF